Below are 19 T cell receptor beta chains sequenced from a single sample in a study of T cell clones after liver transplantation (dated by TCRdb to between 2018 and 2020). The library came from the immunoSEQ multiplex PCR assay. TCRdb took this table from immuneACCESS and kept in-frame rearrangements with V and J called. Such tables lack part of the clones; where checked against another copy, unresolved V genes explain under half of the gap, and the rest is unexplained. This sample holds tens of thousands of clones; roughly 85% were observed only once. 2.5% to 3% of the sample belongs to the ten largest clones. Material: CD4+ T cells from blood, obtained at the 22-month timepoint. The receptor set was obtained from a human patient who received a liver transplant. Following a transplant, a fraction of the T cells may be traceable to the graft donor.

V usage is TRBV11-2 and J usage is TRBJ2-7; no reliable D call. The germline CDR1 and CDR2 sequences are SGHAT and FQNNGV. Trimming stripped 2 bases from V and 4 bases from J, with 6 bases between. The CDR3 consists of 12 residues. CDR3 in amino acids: CASSLNSYEQYF. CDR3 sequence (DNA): TGTGCCAGCAGCTTAAACAGTTACGAGCAGTACTTC.

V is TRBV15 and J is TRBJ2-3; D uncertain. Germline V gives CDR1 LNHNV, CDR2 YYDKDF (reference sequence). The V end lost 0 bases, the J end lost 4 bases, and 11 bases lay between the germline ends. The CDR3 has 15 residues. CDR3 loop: CATSRDVIAADTQYF. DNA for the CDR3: TGTGCCACCAGCAGAGACGTAATAGCAGCAGATACGCAGTATTTT.

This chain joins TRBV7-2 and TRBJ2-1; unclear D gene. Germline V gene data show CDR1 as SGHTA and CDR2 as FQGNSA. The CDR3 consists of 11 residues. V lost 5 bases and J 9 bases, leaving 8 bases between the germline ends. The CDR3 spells CASSPDSEQFF. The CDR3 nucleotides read TGTGCCAGCAGCCCAGATAGTGAGCAGTTCTTC.

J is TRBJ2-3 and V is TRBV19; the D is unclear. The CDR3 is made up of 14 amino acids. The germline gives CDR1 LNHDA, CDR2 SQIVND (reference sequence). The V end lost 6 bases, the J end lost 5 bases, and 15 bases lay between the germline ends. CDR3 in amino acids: CASRIGPDLDTQYF. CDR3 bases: TGTGCCAGTAGAATCGGTCCGGATCTAGATACGCAGTATTTT. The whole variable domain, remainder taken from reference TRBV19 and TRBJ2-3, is DGGITQSPKYLFRKEGQNVTLSCEQNLNHDAMYWYRQDPGQGLRLIYYSQIVNDFQKGDIAEGYSVSREKKESFPLTVTSAQKNPTAFYLCASRIGPDLDTQYFGPGTRLTVL.

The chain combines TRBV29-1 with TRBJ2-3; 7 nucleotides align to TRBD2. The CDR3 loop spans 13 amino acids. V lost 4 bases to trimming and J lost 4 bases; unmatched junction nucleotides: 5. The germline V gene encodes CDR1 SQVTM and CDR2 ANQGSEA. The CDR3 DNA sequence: TGCAGCGTTGGACTAGCCGTCGCAGATACGCAGTATTTT. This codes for CSVGLAVADTQYF.

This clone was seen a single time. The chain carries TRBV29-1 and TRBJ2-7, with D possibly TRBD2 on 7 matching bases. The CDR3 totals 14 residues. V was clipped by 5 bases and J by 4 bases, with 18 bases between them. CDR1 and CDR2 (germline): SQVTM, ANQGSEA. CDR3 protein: CSVKLGGGSYEQYF. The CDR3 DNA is TGCAGCGTTAAGCTTGGGGGGGGCAGTTACGAGCAGTACTTC.

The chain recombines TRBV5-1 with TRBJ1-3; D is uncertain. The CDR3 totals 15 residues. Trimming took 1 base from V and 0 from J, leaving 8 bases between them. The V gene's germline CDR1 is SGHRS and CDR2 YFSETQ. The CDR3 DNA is TGCGCCAGCAGCTTGTCCGTGAGCTCTGGAAACACCATATATTTT. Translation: CASSLSVSSGNTIYF.

The CDR3 reads CSARGSYEQYF. The CDR3 region has the DNA TGCAGTGCTAGGGGGTCCTACGAGCAGTACTTC. The chain carries TRBV20-1 and TRBJ2-7; D gene uncertain. V lost 3 bases, J lost 1 base, and 4 bases lay in between. CDR3 length: 11 residues. CDR1 is DFQATT and CDR2 is SNEGSKA in the germline V gene (reference sequence).

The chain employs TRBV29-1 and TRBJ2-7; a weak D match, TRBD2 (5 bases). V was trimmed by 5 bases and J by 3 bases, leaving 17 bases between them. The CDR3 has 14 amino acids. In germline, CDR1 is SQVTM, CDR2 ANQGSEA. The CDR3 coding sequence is TGCAGCGTTCGGGCCCGGGGTGGGAACTACGAGCAGTACTTC. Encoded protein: CSVRARGGNYEQYF.

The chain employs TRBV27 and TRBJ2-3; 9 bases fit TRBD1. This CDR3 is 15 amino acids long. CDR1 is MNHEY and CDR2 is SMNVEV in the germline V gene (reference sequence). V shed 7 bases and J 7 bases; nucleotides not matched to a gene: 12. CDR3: CASTPRTGVQYTQYF. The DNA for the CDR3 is TGTGCCAGCACCCCCCGGACAGGGGTACAGTATACGCAGTATTTT.

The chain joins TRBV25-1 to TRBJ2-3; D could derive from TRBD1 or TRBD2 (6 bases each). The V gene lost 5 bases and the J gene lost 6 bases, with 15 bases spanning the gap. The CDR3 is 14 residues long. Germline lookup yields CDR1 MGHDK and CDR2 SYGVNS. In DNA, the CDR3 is TGTGCCAGCAGTCCTTCCACAGGGAGGGATACGCAGTATTTT. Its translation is CASSPSTGRDTQYF.

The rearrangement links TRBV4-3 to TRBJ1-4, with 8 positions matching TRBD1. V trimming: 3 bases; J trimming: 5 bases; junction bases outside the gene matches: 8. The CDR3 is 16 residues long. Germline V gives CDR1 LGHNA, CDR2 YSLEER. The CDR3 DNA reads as TGCGCCAGCAGCCAGGCTGTACGGACAGGGAATGAAAAACTGTTTTTT. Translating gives CASSQAVRTGNEKLFF.

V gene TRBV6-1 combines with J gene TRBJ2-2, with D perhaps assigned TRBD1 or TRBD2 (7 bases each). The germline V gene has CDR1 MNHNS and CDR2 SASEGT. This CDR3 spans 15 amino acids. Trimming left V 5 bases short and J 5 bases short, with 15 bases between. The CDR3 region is CASSSSGGGTGELFF. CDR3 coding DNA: TGTGCCAGCAGTTCGTCAGGGGGGGGTACCGGGGAGCTGTTTTTT.

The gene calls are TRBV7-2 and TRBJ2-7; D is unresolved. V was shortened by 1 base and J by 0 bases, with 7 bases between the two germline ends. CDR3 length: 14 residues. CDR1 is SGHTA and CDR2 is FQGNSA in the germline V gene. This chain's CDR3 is CASSLGQSSYEQYF. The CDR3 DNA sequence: TGTGCCAGCAGCTTAGGTCAGAGCTCCTACGAGCAGTACTTC.

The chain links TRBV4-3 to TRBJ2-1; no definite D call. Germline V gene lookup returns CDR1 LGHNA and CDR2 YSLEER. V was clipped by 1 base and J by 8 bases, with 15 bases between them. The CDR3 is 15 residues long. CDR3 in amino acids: CASSQGVAPSYEQFF. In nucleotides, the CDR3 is TGCGCCAGCAGCCAAGGCGTGGCTCCTTCCTATGAGCAGTTCTTC.

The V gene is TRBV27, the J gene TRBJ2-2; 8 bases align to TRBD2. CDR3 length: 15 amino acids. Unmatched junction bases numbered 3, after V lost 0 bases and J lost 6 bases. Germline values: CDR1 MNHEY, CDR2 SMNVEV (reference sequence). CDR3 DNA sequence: TGTGCCAGCAGTTTATCCGGGGGGGCGGCCGGGGAGCTGTTTTTT. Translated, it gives CASSLSGGAAGELFF.

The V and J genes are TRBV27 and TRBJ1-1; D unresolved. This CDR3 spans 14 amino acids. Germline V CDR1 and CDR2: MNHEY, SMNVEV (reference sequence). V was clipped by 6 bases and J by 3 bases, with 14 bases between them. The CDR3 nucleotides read TGTGCCAGCAGCCAGAGGGCGCAGTACACTGAAGCTTTCTTT. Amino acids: CASSQRAQYTEAFF.

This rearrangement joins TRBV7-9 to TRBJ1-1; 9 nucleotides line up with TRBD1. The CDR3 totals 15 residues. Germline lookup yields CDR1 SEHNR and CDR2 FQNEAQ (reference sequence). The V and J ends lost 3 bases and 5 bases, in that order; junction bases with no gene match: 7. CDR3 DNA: TGTGCCAGCAGCTTGAGGACAGGGGAGGGGACTGAAGCTTTCTTT. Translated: CASSLRTGEGTEAFF.

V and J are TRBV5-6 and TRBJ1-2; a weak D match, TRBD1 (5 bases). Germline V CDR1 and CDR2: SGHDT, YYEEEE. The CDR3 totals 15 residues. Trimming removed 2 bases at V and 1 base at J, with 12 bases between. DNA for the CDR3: TGTGCCAGCAGCTTTCTTACGGGGGTTAACTATGGCTACACCTTC. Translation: CASSFLTGVNYGYTF.